Listed below are T cell receptor beta chains from one sample, sequenced in a study of T cell responses to AZD1222 COVID-19 vaccine. The data were produced by immunoSEQ multiplex PCR, yet TCRdb's version contains in-frame clones alone and is incomplete. The sample holds 120,000 or so clones, approximately 89% seen once. Sequenced material: peripheral blood, taken on day 0 of AZD1222 vaccination. The receptors derive from an adult in good health. Both conserved end residues are part of each CDR3. Fields, in order: CDR3 DNA, CDR3 protein, D gene, clone size, J gene, V gene. D genes are given only for firm matches. The size field is filled for only some rows; it gives once, few, many or a size class.

CDR3nt: TGCGCCAGCAGCCAGGCCCCGGACAGGGGAGATTCGGACTATGGCTACACCTTC
CDR3aa: CASSQAPDRGDSDYGYTF
d_gene: TRBD1
abundance: NA
j_gene: TRBJ1-2
v_gene: TRBV4-1

CDR3nt: TGTGCCGCTAGTTGGGAGACCCAGTACTTC
CDR3aa: CAASWETQYF
d_gene: NA
abundance: NA
j_gene: TRBJ2-5
v_gene: TRBV24-1

CDR3nt: TGTGCCAGTAGAAAAAACACTGAAGCTTTCTTT
CDR3aa: CASRKNTEAFF
d_gene: NA
abundance: once
j_gene: TRBJ1-1
v_gene: TRBV19

CDR3nt: TGCGCCAGCAGTCAAGGTACAGAAGCCTGCTCTGGAAACACCATATATTTT
CDR3aa: CASSQGTEACSGNTIYF
d_gene: NA
abundance: once
j_gene: TRBJ1-3
v_gene: TRBV23-1

CDR3nt: TGTGCCAGCACCTCGAGGGAGGCAGATACGCAGTATTTT
CDR3aa: CASTSREADTQYF
d_gene: NA
abundance: few
j_gene: TRBJ2-3
v_gene: TRBV28

CDR3nt: TGTGCCAGCAGTCCCGACAAGAACTATGGCTACACCTTC
CDR3aa: CASSPDKNYGYTF
d_gene: NA
abundance: NA
j_gene: TRBJ1-2
v_gene: TRBV5-4

CDR3nt: TGTGCCAGCAGTTTAAGTCAGCTACCCTACTCTGGGGCCAACGTCCTGACTTTC
CDR3aa: CASSLSQLPYSGANVLTF
d_gene: NA
abundance: NA
j_gene: TRBJ2-6
v_gene: TRBV28

CDR3nt: TGTGCCAGCAGGGCCGGGACAGGGGGTGACTATGGCTACACCTTC
CDR3aa: CASRAGTGGDYGYTF
d_gene: TRBD1
abundance: NA
j_gene: TRBJ1-2
v_gene: TRBV9

CDR3nt: TGTGCCAGTAGTCCCCACCTAACGACAGAGAACACTGAAGCTTTCTTT
CDR3aa: CASSPHLTTENTEAFF
d_gene: NA
abundance: many
j_gene: TRBJ1-1
v_gene: TRBV19

CDR3nt: TGTGCCAGCAGCTTAGGTGGGACAGCTCATGGCTACACCTTC
CDR3aa: CASSLGGTAHGYTF
d_gene: TRBD1
abundance: once
j_gene: TRBJ1-2
v_gene: TRBV7-2

CDR3nt: TGCGCCACCGCCGGGGGGGGGCCCGGCACCGGGGAGCTGTTTTTT
CDR3aa: CATAGGGPGTGELFF
d_gene: TRBD2
abundance: NA
j_gene: TRBJ2-2
v_gene: TRBV5-1

CDR3nt: TGTGCCAGCAGCCGTGACAGGGTCGGTGAGCAGTTCTTC
CDR3aa: CASSRDRVGEQFF
d_gene: TRBD1
abundance: NA
j_gene: TRBJ2-1
v_gene: TRBV7-8

CDR3nt: TGCGCCAGCAGCTTGACCGGGGCCTACAATGAGCAGTTCTTC
CDR3aa: CASSLTGAYNEQFF
d_gene: NA
abundance: few
j_gene: TRBJ2-1
v_gene: TRBV5-1

CDR3nt: TGTGCCAGCAGCCTCCTCCAAGAGACCCAGTACTTC
CDR3aa: CASSLLQETQYF
d_gene: NA
abundance: once
j_gene: TRBJ2-5
v_gene: TRBV3-1/TRBV3-2

CDR3nt: TGCAGCGCCCGGGGGGACGGCACCGGGGAGCTGTTTTTT
CDR3aa: CSARGDGTGELFF
d_gene: TRBD2
abundance: NA
j_gene: TRBJ2-2
v_gene: TRBV29-1

CDR3nt: TGTGCCAGCAGGGAGAGGACAGGGCCCACAGATACGCAGTATTTT
CDR3aa: CASRERTGPTDTQYF
d_gene: TRBD1
abundance: NA
j_gene: TRBJ2-3
v_gene: TRBV2

CDR3nt: TGTGCCAGCTCAACGACCTGGGACGGCTATGGCTACACCTTC
CDR3aa: CASSTTWDGYGYTF
d_gene: NA
abundance: few
j_gene: TRBJ1-2
v_gene: TRBV18

CDR3nt: TGTGCCAGCAGCCGGGGACAGGGATTCTACGAGCAGTACTTC
CDR3aa: CASSRGQGFYEQYF
d_gene: TRBD1
abundance: once
j_gene: TRBJ2-7
v_gene: TRBV3-1/TRBV3-2

CDR3nt: TGCAGCGTCACTGGGACTGGCCAAGAGACCCAGTACTTC
CDR3aa: CSVTGTGQETQYF
d_gene: NA
abundance: NA
j_gene: TRBJ2-5
v_gene: TRBV29-1

CDR3nt: TGTGCCAGCAGCCAAGTCGCAGGGACTATGGAGCAGTACTTC
CDR3aa: CASSQVAGTMEQYF
d_gene: TRBD2
abundance: NA
j_gene: TRBJ2-7
v_gene: TRBV3-1/TRBV3-2

CDR3nt: TGTGCCACCAGCAGAGAGTCCTCCGGCTGGTACGAGCAGTACTTC
CDR3aa: CATSRESSGWYEQYF
d_gene: NA
abundance: NA
j_gene: TRBJ2-7
v_gene: TRBV15

CDR3nt: TGTGCCAGCAGCCCGGGGGGCACCACTGAAGCTTTCTTT
CDR3aa: CASSPGGTTEAFF
d_gene: NA
abundance: NA
j_gene: TRBJ1-1
v_gene: TRBV9

CDR3nt: TGCGCCAGCAGCATGGGCCATGGTACTCCGATGTCGAACGAGCAGTACTTC
CDR3aa: CASSMGHGTPMSNEQYF
d_gene: NA
abundance: NA
j_gene: TRBJ2-7
v_gene: TRBV5-1

CDR3nt: TGTGCCAGAAGCTTCAGACAGCAAGCGAACACCGGGGAGCTGTTTTTT
CDR3aa: CARSFRQQANTGELFF
d_gene: NA
abundance: NA
j_gene: TRBJ2-2
v_gene: TRBV5-3

CDR3nt: TGTGCCAGCAGTTTTGGGGACAGCGCTAACTATGGCTACACCTTC
CDR3aa: CASSFGDSANYGYTF
d_gene: TRBD1
abundance: NA
j_gene: TRBJ1-2
v_gene: TRBV28

CDR3nt: TGCGCCAGCAGCGTCGGGGGAAGCACAGATACGCAGTATTTT
CDR3aa: CASSVGGSTDTQYF
d_gene: NA
abundance: NA
j_gene: TRBJ2-3
v_gene: TRBV4-1

CDR3nt: TGTGCCAGCAGCTTGGACGGACTAGCGGGAATGTACGAGCAGTACTTC
CDR3aa: CASSLDGLAGMYEQYF
d_gene: TRBD2
abundance: NA
j_gene: TRBJ2-7
v_gene: TRBV7-2